This TCR beta chain was captured in a study of pediatric ulcerative colitis. CDR3 length: 13 amino acids. V was clipped by 6 bases and J by 2 bases, with 5 bases between them. Germline CDR1 and CDR2: MNHNY and SVGAGI (reference sequence). Clones were read by immunoSEQ multiplex PCR, and TCRdb kept only the in-frame ones, dropping some. Found here are under 70,000 clones, over 80% of them singletons; the top ten hold approximately 1.5%. The chain has TRBV6-6 and TRBJ1-6; D is unclear. The source material was blood. The origin of this receptor is a boy under 18 who was a control in a study of pediatric ulcerative colitis. The CDR3 region has the DNA TGTGCCAGCAGGGCAGCCTATAATTCACCCCTCCACTTT. This sequence encodes CASRAAYNSPLHF.